The 23 T cell receptor beta chains below were found in one sample sequenced in a study of cytotoxic CD8 clonotypes in ibrutinib-treated CLL. Produced via immunoSEQ multiplex PCR; TCRdb's table is partial and in-frame only. The sample carries roughly 150,000 clones, about 88% recorded once. The sample was PBMCs, taken at disease progression, from a patient treated with ibrutinib. Every receptor here comes from a human donor with chronic lymphocytic leukemia.

The rearrangement links TRBV5-1 to TRBJ2-7, with a tentative D call TRBD2 (7 bases). Germline V CDR1 and CDR2: SGHRS, YFSETQ. The CDR3 has 15 residues. Trimming cost V 4 bases and J 2 bases, with 16 bases left between them. The CDR3 loop is CASSPGDGGPYEQYF. CDR3 nucleotides: TGCGCCAGCAGCCCAGGGGACGGGGGGCCCTACGAGCAGTACTTC.

The chain uses TRBV4-2 and TRBJ1-2, with 10 bases fitting TRBD1. This CDR3 region has 15 residues. Germline V gene data show CDR1 as LGHNA and CDR2 as YNFKEQ. With V trimmed by 2 bases and J by 6 bases, 6 bases remained unmatched. The CDR3 sequence is CASSQLLDRGDGYTF. CDR3 coding DNA: TGTGCCAGCAGCCAACTCTTGGACAGGGGGGATGGCTACACCTTC.

V and J are TRBV9 and TRBJ1-5, with 9 bases identical to TRBD1. Germline CDR1 is SGDLS and CDR2 is YYNGEE. V was clipped by 4 bases and J by 5 bases; unmatched bases: 7. This CDR3 contains 15 residues. The CDR3 sequence: CASSSGQGRDQPQHF. The CDR3 region has the DNA TGTGCCAGCAGCTCGGGACAGGGTAGGGATCAGCCCCAGCATTTT.

The chain joins TRBV29-1 to TRBJ2-1, with TRBD2 matching 7 bases. The CDR3 is made up of 15 amino acids. V trimming: 3 bases; J trimming: 2 bases; junction bases outside the gene matches: 7. In germline, CDR1 is SQVTM, CDR2 ANQGSEA. The chain's CDR3 is CSVEKGGSAYNEQFF. CDR3 DNA sequence: TGCAGCGTTGAGAAGGGCGGGAGCGCCTACAATGAGCAGTTCTTC.

With regard to this clone: At one of its ends the junction is not consistent with the germline gene, which may arise from a read error. The V call is TRBV7-7, the J call TRBJ2-2; 8 bases match TRBD2. The CDR3 contains 14 residues. Germline V gene data show CDR1 as SSHAT and CDR2 as FNYEAQ (reference sequence). CDR3 sequence reads: CASSPTSGGGELFF. In DNA form, the CDR3 reads TGTGCTAGCAGCCCCACTAGCGGAGGGGGGGAGCTGTTTTTT.

J is TRBJ2-7 and V is TRBV28; 7 bases align to TRBD2. The trim removed 7 bases at V and 4 bases at J, leaving 4 bases unmatched. The CDR3 runs 12 residues. The germline gives CDR1 MDHEN, CDR2 SYDVKM. The CDR3 loop is CASTSGRYEQYF. CDR3 in DNA: TGTGCCAGCACTAGCGGAAGGTACGAGCAGTACTTC.

The chain employs TRBV18 and TRBJ2-7; a weak D match, TRBD1 (6 bases). The germline CDR1 and CDR2 sequences are KGHSH and LQKENI. This CDR3 comprises 16 residues. Trimming removed 6 bases at V and 0 bases at J, with 18 bases between. CDR3 nucleotides: TGTGCCAGCTCGCAAGCTCCGGGACAAATCTCCTACGAGCAGTACTTC. It is translated as CASSQAPGQISYEQYF. The whole variable domain, remainder taken from reference TRBV18 and TRBJ2-7, is NAGVMQNPRHLVRRRGQEARLRCSPMKGHSHVYWYRQLPEEGLKFMVYLQKENIIDESGMPKERFSAEFPKEGPSILRIQQVVRGDSAAYFCASSQAPGQISYEQYFGPGTRLTVT.

The chain links TRBV7-9 to TRBJ2-1; possible D gene TRBD2, 5 bases. The CDR3 is 16 residues long. CDR1 SEHNR and CDR2 FQNEAQ come from the germline V gene (reference sequence). Trimming stripped 5 bases from V and 9 bases from J, with 23 bases between. Here the CDR3 reads CASSPGEWPRVFEQFF. CDR3 in DNA: TGTGCCAGCAGCCCCGGGGAGTGGCCGCGGGTCTTTGAGCAGTTCTTC.

CDR3 region: CATRSVAGSYEQYF. CDR3 in DNA: TGTGCCACCAGGAGCGTAGCGGGATCCTACGAGCAGTACTTC. The chain employs TRBV19 and TRBJ2-7; 8 bases map to TRBD2. The CDR3 runs to 14 residues. The germline CDR1 and CDR2 sequences are LNHDA and SQIVND (reference sequence). V shed 10 bases, J shed 1 base, and the junction held 9 bases outside the gene matches.

The chain combines TRBV12-5 with TRBJ1-5, with a possible D match to TRBD1 (6 bases). The CDR3 length is 18 residues. V was shortened by 6 bases and J by 0 bases, with 21 bases between the two germline ends. Germline loops: CDR1 LGHNT, CDR2 FRNRAP. DNA for the CDR3: TGTGCTAGTGGCTCGGGAGCCGGGACATTTTATAGCAATCAGCCCCAGCATTTT. Its translation: CASGSGAGTFYSNQPQHF.

The chain employs TRBV6-5 and TRBJ2-7; D possibly uses TRBD1 or TRBD2 (5 bases each). The CDR3 runs to 11 residues. Germline V lookup: CDR1 MNHEY, CDR2 SVGAGI. V was cut by 2 bases and J by 6 bases, with 5 bases left in between. CDR3 nucleotides: TGTGCCAGCAGTTACGGGGGCGAGCAGTACTTC. It encodes CASSYGGEQYF.

The chain recombines TRBV5-1 with TRBJ2-2; 7 bases line up with TRBD1. Losses at the gene ends were 5 bases for V and 1 base for J; bases not matched to a gene: 5. This CDR3 spans 15 amino acids. From germline, CDR1 is SGHRS and CDR2 YFSETQ. The CDR3 region is CASSTGQRNTGELFF. Here the CDR3 DNA reads TGCGCCAGCAGTACGGGACAGCGGAACACCGGGGAGCTGTTTTTT. The full variable domain, rest sourced from reference TRBV5-1 and TRBJ2-2, is KAGVTQTPRYLIKTRGQQVTLSCSPISGHRSVSWYQQTPGQGLQFLFEYFSETQRNKGNFPGRFSGRQFSNSRSEMNVSTLELGDSALYLCASSTGQRNTGELFFGEGSRLTVL.

The rearrangement links TRBV19 to TRBJ2-1, with 7 bases lining up with TRBD2. Germline V gene sequence: CDR1 LNHDA, CDR2 SQIVND (reference sequence). The J segment lost 8 bases and the V segment lost 5 bases, leaving 9 bases of the junction unmatched. CDR3 length equals 14 residues. The CDR3 nucleotides read TGTGCCAGTAGTCCGCTCCGGGAGGCCGATGAGCAGTTCTTC. It yields the protein CASSPLREADEQFF.

V and J are TRBV21-1 and TRBJ1-5. TRBV21-1 is a listed pseudogene. The CDR3 loop spans 11 amino acids. The CDR3: CASTLNQPQHF. The CDR3 region has the DNA TGTGCCAGCACCCTCAATCAGCCCCAGCATTTT.

The rearrangement uses TRBV6-5 and TRBJ1-1; D remains ambiguous. Germline V gene lookup returns CDR1 MNHEY and CDR2 SVGAGI. This CDR3 is 11 amino acids long. V lost 6 bases and J 0 bases, leaving 2 bases between the germline ends. CDR3 region: CASRLNTEAFF. In nucleotides, the CDR3 is TGTGCCAGCAGGCTGAACACTGAAGCTTTCTTT.

This chain uses TRBV11-2 with TRBJ2-5, with D perhaps TRBD2 (6 bases). Trimming stripped 1 base from V and 5 bases from J, with 11 bases between. Per germline, CDR1 SGHAT and CDR2 FQNNGV. The CDR3 runs to 14 residues. The CDR3: CASSLGRGRETQYF. The DNA of the CDR3 is TGTGCCAGCAGCTTAGGGCGGGGTCGGGAGACCCAGTACTTC.

CDR3 sequence (DNA): TGTGCCAGCAGTTATCGGGACAGGGCAGTTTACGAGCAGTACTTC. It encodes CASSYRDRAVYEQYF. The chain has TRBV7-8 and TRBJ2-7; 9 bases are a match to TRBD1. The J segment lost 4 bases and the V segment lost 6 bases, leaving 10 bases of the junction unmatched. Germline V CDR1 and CDR2: SGHVS, FQNEAQ. The CDR3 totals 15 residues.

The V and J genes are TRBV6-1 and TRBJ2-1, with 7 bases aligning to TRBD2. Germline CDR1 is MNHNS and CDR2 is SASEGT. V gave up 1 base and J gave up 1 base; unmatched junction bases: 4. CDR3 size: 16 residues. Written as DNA, the CDR3 is TGTGCCAGCAGTGAAGATGAGCGGGGATCCTACAATGAGCAGTTCTTC. Protein sequence: CASSEDERGSYNEQFF.

The chain couples TRBV21-1 to TRBJ2-7; the table's D call TRBD1 went unverified against the DNA. TRBV21-1 is a documented pseudogene. The CDR3 consists of 15 residues. CDR3 sequence (DNA): TGTGCCAGCAGGCCGACAGGGGGCCTTCTTTACGAGCAGTACTTC. Translated: CASRPTGGLLYEQYF.

The chain joins TRBV7-9 to TRBJ2-5; a possible D gene is TRBD1 (6 bases). Germline CDR1 reads SEHNR; CDR2 reads FQNEAQ (reference sequence). The germline V and J ends were trimmed by 2 bases and 1 base, with 11 bases remaining between them. The CDR3 runs to 15 residues. Here the CDR3 reads CASSLQGHTQETQYF. The CDR3 bases are TGTGCCAGCAGCTTACAGGGGCACACCCAAGAGACCCAGTACTTC.

The chain has TRBV29-1 and TRBJ1-2; 9 positions agree with TRBD1. Germline lookup yields CDR1 SQVTM and CDR2 ANQGSEA. V lost 7 bases and J lost 6; bases outside the gene matches: 6. This CDR3 spans 12 amino acids. This chain's CDR3 is CSDFGTGNGYTF. The CDR3 nucleotides read TGCAGCGACTTCGGGACAGGGAATGGCTACACCTTC.

DNA for the CDR3: TGCGCCAGCAGTGCAGGGGGAGGCTATGGCTACACCTTC. Translation gives CASSAGGGYGYTF. The chain has TRBV10-1 and TRBJ1-2; the match to TRBD1 covers 7 bases. Germline V lookup: CDR1 WNHNN, CDR2 SYGVQD (reference sequence). Trimming at V came to 4 bases and at J to 4 bases, leaving 3 bases not matched to a gene. This CDR3 comprises 13 residues.

The chain couples TRBV11-3 to TRBJ1-1; D remains ambiguous. The CDR3 length is 12 residues. V was pared by 5 bases and J by 1 base, with 5 bases between. Germline CDR1 reads SGHNT; CDR2 reads YENEEA. In DNA, the CDR3 is TGTGCCAGCAGCCTCAGGAACACTGAAGCTTTCTTT. Protein sequence: CASSLRNTEAFF. Full variable domain (missing parts from reference TRBV11-3 and TRBJ1-1): EAGVVQSPRYKIIEKKQPVAFWCNPISGHNTLYWYLQNLGQGPELLIRYENEEAVDDSQLPKDRFSAERLKGVDSTLKIQPAELGDSAVYLCASSLRNTEAFFGQGTRLTVV.